This record covers a single T cell receptor beta chain. What it recognizes is unknown. The data were obtained in a study of cytomegalovirus exposure and HLA in healthy donors. At the level of the study: The 110 million or so unique TCR beta sequences, from about 179 million T cells, were found by an earlier analysis. Study-wide results and limits: Later work found most CMV-associated TCR beta chains apparently HLA-restricted. Prior analysis indicated that the majority of TCR beta V segments exhibited productivity approximately 90% or approximately 30% of the time.

This CDR3 has 12 residues. 13 Jbeta primers and 60 Vbeta primers were used for the PCR. The table came from immunoSEQ multiplex PCR; TCRdb's copy has only in-frame clones and leaves some out. The sample contains more than 150,000 clones, 70% to 90% of which appear only once. The genes are TRBV21-1 and TRBJ1-2; the table's D call, TRBD1, was not checked against the DNA. TRBV21-1 represents a pseudogene. Source material: PBMCs. The TCR sequence derives from a man younger than 30 in good health and CMV-seropositive. CDR3 region: CASTPGDYGYTF. CDR3 bases: TGTGCCAGCACCCCAGGGGACTATGGCTACACCTTC.